The clone carrying this T cell receptor beta chain was picked up a small number of times. The antigen is undetermined. TCRdb reprocessed the 5' RACE reads via MiXCR and lists one record per CDR3 protein. In the table there are 57,000 or so distinct CDR3 sequences, approximately 5.6% of which are singletons. This specimen belongs to a study of early T cells in non-severe SARS-CoV-2 infection. Study-level results: VDJdb matching skewed toward anti-spike CD8 responses, missing private and CD4 specificities.

The CDR3 has 14 residues. Germline V gene lookup returns CDR1 DFQATT and CDR2 SNEGSKA (reference sequence). The V end was cut by 1 base, the J end by 0 bases, with 9 bases between. Sequencing input: whole blood. This clonotype originated in an adult who was a healthcare worker with PCR-confirmed SARS-CoV-2 infection or an uninfected control (not recorded which). The rearrangement links TRBV20-1 to TRBJ2-5; D uncertain. CDR3 sequence: CSARGLEYQETQYF. The DNA of the CDR3 is TGCAGTGCTAGAGGTCTAGAATACCAAGAGACCCAGTACTTC.